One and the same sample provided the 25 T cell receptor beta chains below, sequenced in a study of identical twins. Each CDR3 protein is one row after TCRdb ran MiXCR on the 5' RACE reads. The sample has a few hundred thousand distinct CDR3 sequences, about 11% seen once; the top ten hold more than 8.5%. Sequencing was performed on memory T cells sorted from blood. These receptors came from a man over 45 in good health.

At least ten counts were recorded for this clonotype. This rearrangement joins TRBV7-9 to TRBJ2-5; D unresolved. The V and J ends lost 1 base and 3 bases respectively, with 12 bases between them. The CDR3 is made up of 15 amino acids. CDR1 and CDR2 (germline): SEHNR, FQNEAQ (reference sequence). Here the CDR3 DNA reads TGTGCCAGCAGCTTAGAATTATACAGCAAAGAGACCCAGTACTTC. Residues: CASSLELYSKETQYF.

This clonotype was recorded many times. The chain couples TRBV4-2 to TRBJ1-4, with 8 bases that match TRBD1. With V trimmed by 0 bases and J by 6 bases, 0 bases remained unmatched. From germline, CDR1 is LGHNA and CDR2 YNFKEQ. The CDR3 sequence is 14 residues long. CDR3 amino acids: CASSQEQGDEKLFF. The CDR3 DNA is TGTGCCAGCAGCCAAGAACAGGGGGATGAAAAACTGTTTTTT.

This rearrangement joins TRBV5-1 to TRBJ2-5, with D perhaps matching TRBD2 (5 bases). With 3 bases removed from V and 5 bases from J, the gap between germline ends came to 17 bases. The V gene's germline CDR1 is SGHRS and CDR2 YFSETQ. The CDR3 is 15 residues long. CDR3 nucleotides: TGCGCCAGCAGCTGGGGTAGAGGGCGGTCCGAGACCCAGTACTTC. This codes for CASSWGRGRSETQYF.

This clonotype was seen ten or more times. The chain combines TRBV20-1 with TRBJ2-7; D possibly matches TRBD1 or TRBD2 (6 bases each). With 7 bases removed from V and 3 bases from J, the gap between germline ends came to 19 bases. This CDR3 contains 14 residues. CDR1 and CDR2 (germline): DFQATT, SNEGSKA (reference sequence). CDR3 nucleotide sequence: TGCAGTGTTAAACCGGGGGCCACCCACTACGAGCAGTACTTC. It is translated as CSVKPGATHYEQYF.

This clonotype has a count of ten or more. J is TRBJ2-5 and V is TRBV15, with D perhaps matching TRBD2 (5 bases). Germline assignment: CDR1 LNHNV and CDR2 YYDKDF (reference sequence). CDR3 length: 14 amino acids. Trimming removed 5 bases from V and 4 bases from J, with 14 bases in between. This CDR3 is CATSLRGGSETQYF. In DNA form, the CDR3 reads TGTGCCACCAGCCTTCGGGGTGGGTCAGAGACCCAGTACTTC.

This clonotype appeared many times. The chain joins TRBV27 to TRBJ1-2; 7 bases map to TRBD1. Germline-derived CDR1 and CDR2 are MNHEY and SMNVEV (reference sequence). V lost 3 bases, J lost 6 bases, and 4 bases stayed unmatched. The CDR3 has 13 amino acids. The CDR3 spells CASSLDRWNGYTF. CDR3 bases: TGTGCCAGCAGTTTGGACAGGTGGAATGGCTACACCTTC.

This chain's CDR3 is CASSPRAGDSTDTQYF. CDR3 sequence (DNA): TGTGCCAGCTCTCCCCGAGCGGGAGACAGCACAGATACGCAGTATTTT. J is TRBJ2-3 and V is TRBV18, with 8 nucleotides matching TRBD2. V shed 6 bases and J 0 bases; nucleotides not matched to a gene: 8. This CDR3 region has 16 residues. Germline CDR1 is KGHSH and CDR2 is LQKENI.

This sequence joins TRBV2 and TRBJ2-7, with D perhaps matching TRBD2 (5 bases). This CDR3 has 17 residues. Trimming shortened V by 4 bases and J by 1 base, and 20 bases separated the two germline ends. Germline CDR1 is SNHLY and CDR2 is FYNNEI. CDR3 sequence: CASSALVLSGFSYEQYF. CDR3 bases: TGTGCCAGCAGTGCTCTTGTACTAAGCGGATTTTCCTACGAGCAGTACTTC.

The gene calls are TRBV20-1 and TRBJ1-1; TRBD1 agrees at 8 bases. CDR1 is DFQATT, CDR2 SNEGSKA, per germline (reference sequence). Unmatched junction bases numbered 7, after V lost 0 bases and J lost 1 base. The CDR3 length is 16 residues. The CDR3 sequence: CSARDKNRGRNTEAFF. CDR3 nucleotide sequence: TGCAGTGCTAGAGATAAAAACAGGGGGAGGAACACTGAAGCTTTCTTT.

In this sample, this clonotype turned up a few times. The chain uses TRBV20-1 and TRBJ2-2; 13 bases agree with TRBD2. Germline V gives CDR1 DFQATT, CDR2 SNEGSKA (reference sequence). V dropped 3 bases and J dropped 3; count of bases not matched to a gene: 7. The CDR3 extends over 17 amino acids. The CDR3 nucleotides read TGCAGTGCTAGGGGGGGACTAGCGGGGTGGGACACCGGGGAGCTGTTTTTT. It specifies CSARGGLAGWDTGELFF.

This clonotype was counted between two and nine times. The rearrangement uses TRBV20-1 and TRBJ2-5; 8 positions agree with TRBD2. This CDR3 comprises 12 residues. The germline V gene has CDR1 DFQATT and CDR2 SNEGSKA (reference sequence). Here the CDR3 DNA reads TGCAGCGTCAGCGGGAGAGGAAAGACCCAGTACTTC. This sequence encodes CSVSGRGKTQYF.

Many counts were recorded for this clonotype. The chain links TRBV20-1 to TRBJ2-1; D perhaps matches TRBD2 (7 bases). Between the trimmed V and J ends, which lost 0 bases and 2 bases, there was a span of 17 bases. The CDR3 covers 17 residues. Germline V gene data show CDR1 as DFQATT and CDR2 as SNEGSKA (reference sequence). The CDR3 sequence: CSARDRLGGGPYNEQFF. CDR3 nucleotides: TGCAGTGCTAGAGACCGTTTGGGCGGGGGCCCCTACAATGAGCAGTTCTTC.

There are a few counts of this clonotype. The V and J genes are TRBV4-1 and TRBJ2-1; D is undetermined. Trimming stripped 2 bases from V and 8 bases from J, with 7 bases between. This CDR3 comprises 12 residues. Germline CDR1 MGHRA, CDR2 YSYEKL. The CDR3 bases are TGCGCCAGCAGCCAACGCGTCGATGAGCAGTTCTTC. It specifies CASSQRVDEQFF.

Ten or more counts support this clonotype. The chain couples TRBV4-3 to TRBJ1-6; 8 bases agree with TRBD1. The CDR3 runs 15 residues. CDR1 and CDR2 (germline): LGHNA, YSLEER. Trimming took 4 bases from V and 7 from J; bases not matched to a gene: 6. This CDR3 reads CASSLRTGYNSPLHF. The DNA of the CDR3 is TGCGCCAGCAGCCTCCGGACAGGGTACAATTCACCCCTCCACTTT.

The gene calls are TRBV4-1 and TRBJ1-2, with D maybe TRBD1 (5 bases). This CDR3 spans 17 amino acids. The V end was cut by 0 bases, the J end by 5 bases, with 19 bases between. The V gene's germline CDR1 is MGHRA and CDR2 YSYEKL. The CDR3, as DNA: TGCGCCAGCAGCCAAGATCTTTTCCGGCCGGGGGGATATGGCTACACCTTC. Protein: CASSQDLFRPGGYGYTF.

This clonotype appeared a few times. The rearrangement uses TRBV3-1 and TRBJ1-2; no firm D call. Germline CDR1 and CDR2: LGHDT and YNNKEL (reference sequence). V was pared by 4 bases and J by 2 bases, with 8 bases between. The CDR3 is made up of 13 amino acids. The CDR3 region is CASSPGANYGYTF. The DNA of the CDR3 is TGTGCCAGCAGCCCCGGTGCCAACTATGGCTACACCTTC.

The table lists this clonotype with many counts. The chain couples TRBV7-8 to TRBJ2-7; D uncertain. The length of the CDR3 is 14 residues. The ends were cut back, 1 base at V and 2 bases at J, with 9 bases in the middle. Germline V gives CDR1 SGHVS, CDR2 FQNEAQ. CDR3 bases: TGTGCCAGCAGCTTAGTTGCGAATACCTACGAGCAGTACTTC. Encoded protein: CASSLVANTYEQYF.

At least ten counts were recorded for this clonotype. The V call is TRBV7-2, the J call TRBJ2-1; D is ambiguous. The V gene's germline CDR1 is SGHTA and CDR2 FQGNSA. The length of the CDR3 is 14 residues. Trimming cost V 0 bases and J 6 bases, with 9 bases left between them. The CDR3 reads CASSLAGVANEQFF. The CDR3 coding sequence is TGTGCCAGCAGCTTAGCTGGCGTCGCCAATGAGCAGTTCTTC.

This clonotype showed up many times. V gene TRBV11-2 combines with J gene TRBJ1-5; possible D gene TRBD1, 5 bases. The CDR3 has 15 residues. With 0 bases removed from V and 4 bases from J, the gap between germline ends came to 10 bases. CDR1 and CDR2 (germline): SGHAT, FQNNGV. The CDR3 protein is CASSLEAGANQPQHF. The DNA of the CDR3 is TGTGCCAGCAGCTTAGAAGCCGGGGCAAATCAGCCCCAGCATTTT.

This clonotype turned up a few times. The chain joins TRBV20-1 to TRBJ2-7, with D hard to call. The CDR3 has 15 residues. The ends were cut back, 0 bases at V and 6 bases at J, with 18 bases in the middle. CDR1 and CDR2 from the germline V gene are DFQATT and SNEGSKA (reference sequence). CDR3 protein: CSARDAASPPGEQYF. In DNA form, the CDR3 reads TGCAGTGCTAGAGATGCTGCGAGCCCCCCGGGCGAGCAGTACTTC.

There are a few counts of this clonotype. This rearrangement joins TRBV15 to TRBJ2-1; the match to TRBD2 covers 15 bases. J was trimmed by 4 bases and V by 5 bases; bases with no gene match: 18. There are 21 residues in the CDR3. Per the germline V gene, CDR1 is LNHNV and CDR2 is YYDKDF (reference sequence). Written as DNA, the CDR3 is TGTGCCACCAGCGCCCGGTCGCTACAGGGACTAGCGGGGGGATCGTACAATGAGCAGTTCTTC. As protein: CATSARSLQGLAGGSYNEQFF.

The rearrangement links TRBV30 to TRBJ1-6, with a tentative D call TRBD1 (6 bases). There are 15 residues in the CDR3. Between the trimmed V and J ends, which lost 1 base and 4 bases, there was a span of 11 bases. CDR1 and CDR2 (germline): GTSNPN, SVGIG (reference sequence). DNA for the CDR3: TGTGCCTGGAGTGGGACAGTGCGATATAATTCACCCCTCCACTTT. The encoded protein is CAWSGTVRYNSPLHF.

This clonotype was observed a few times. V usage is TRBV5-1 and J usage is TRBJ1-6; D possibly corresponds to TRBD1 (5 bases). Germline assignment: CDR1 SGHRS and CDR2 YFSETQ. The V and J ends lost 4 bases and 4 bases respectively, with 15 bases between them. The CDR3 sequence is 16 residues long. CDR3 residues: CASSPATREYNSPLHF. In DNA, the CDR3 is TGCGCCAGCAGCCCAGCCACCAGGGAATATAATTCACCCCTCCACTTT.

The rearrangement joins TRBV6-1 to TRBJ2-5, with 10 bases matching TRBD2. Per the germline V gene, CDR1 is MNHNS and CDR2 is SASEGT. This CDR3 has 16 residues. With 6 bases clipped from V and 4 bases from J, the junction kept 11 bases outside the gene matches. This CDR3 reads CASRTPGLARGETQYF. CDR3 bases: TGTGCCAGCAGGACCCCGGGACTAGCGAGAGGAGAGACCCAGTACTTC.

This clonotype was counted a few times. CDR3 protein: CASSLESSGIYNEQFF. CDR3 nucleotide sequence: TGCGCCAGCAGCTTGGAGTCTAGCGGAATCTACAATGAGCAGTTCTTC. The chain carries TRBV5-1 and TRBJ2-1, with 7 bases identical to TRBD2. Germline values: CDR1 SGHRS, CDR2 YFSETQ. This CDR3 is 16 amino acids long. V was clipped by 0 bases and J by 3 bases; unmatched bases: 6.